What follows are 12 T cell receptor beta chains derived from one specimen sequenced in a study of CD8 T cells in ankylosing spondylitis. Study-level findings and limits: Blood of patients with ankylosing spondylitis appeared to be characterized by a TCR beta motif of fewer than 10 highly homologous variants.

Antigens of these TCRs are unknown. TCRdb reprocessed the 5' RACE reads with MiXCR, giving one entry per CDR3 protein. The profile covers hundreds of thousands of distinct CDR3 sequences, with roughly 12% appearing a single time and more than 0.5% taken by the ten largest. Source material: blood, either unsorted or a sorted T cell fraction (not recorded which). Receptor source: a male donor with ankylosing spondylitis.

This clonotype has a handful of counts. J is TRBJ2-5 and V is TRBV7-2; no firm D call. Germline V lookup: CDR1 SGHTA, CDR2 FQGNSA. This CDR3 has 13 amino acids. Trimming cost V 5 bases and J 7 bases, with 14 bases left between them. The CDR3 loop reads CASSQLPEGTQYF. CDR3 coding DNA: TGTGCCAGCAGCCAGCTCCCGGAAGGGACCCAGTACTTC.

This clonotype was seen a few times. V gene TRBV7-6 combines with J gene TRBJ1-2; weak D call: TRBD1 (5 bases). Germline assignment: CDR1 SGHVS and CDR2 FNYEAQ. The CDR3 extends over 12 amino acids. The V and J ends lost 3 bases and 8 bases respectively, with 10 bases between them. The CDR3 DNA sequence: TGTGCCAGCAGCTTTCCCGGGGCCGGCTACACCTTC. This sequence encodes CASSFPGAGYTF.

A few counts support this clonotype. The genes are TRBV20-1 and TRBJ2-7; D is undetermined. The germline CDR1 and CDR2 sequences are DFQATT and SNEGSKA (reference sequence). The CDR3 length is 10 residues. V was pared by 5 bases and J by 7 bases, with 9 bases between. The CDR3 coding sequence is TGCAGTGCTTCTTTGGGGGAGCAGTACTTC. Protein: CSASLGEQYF.

This clonotype was picked up a small number of times. The V call is TRBV20-1, the J call TRBJ2-1, with 10 bases identical to TRBD2. Trimming at V came to 8 bases and at J to 1 base, leaving 5 bases not matched to a gene. The germline V gene has CDR1 DFQATT and CDR2 SNEGSKA (reference sequence). The CDR3 extends over 14 amino acids. The CDR3 is CSPELAGSYNEQFF. The CDR3 bases are TGCAGTCCGGAACTAGCGGGATCCTACAATGAGCAGTTCTTC.

This clonotype occurred a few times. The CDR3: CASRPDREGTQYF. CDR3 coding DNA: TGCGCCAGCAGACCCGACAGGGAGGGGACCCAGTACTTC. This rearrangement joins TRBV10-2 to TRBJ2-5; D assignment may be TRBD1 or TRBD2 (7 bases each). Germline loops: CDR1 WSHSY, CDR2 SAAADI. The CDR3 has 13 amino acids. The V end was cut by 6 bases, the J end by 7 bases, with 15 bases between.

This clonotype came up a few times. The chain has TRBV5-1 and TRBJ1-2; tentative D call: TRBD1 (6 bases). V was shortened by 1 base and J by 4 bases, with 17 bases between the two germline ends. CDR1 is SGHRS, CDR2 YFSETQ, per germline. The CDR3 sequence is 16 residues long. This CDR3 is CASSLMDSARGYGYTF. The CDR3 bases are TGCGCCAGCAGCTTGATGGACAGTGCTCGTGGCTATGGCTACACCTTC.

In this sample, this clonotype turned up a few times. The chain links TRBV3-1 to TRBJ1-2; D remains unclear. CDR3 size: 13 residues. Germline V gene lookup returns CDR1 LGHDT and CDR2 YNNKEL (reference sequence). Trimming removed 4 bases at V and 8 bases at J, with 14 bases between. The CDR3 spells CASSLFDRPGYTF. Here the CDR3 DNA reads TGTGCCAGCAGCCTGTTCGACCGCCCAGGCTACACCTTC.

The chain joins TRBV20-1 to TRBJ1-4, with TRBD1 matching over 7 bases. Germline V gene data show CDR1 as DFQATT and CDR2 as SNEGSKA (reference sequence). V lost 5 bases, J lost 7 bases, and 16 bases stayed unmatched. The CDR3 has 16 amino acids. The CDR3 loop is CSAGGNGDSVGEKLFF. Written as DNA, the CDR3 is TGCAGTGCTGGGGGGAATGGGGACAGTGTGGGTGAAAAACTGTTTTTT.

V usage is TRBV28 and J usage is TRBJ1-2; the D gene is possibly TRBD1 (6 bases). V was clipped by 2 bases and J by 8 bases, with 18 bases between them. Germline V gives CDR1 MDHEN, CDR2 SYDVKM. This CDR3 has 15 amino acids. The CDR3 bases are TGTGCCAGCAGTTTAGGGGGGGCAGAATTTCAAGGCTACACCTTC. Its protein product is CASSLGGAEFQGYTF.

The rearrangement uses TRBV7-9 and TRBJ2-7; D remains ambiguous. Trimming took 4 bases from V and 2 from J, leaving 6 bases between them. There are 12 residues in the CDR3. Per the germline V gene, CDR1 is SEHNR and CDR2 is FQNEAQ (reference sequence). In DNA form, the CDR3 reads TGTGCCAGCAGCTCCTACGCCTACGAGCAGTACTTC. It translates to CASSSYAYEQYF.

In its sample, this clonotype was seen a few times. The CDR3 region is CSVRGDTQYF. CDR3 nucleotides: TGCAGTGTCAGGGGAGATACGCAGTATTTT. V and J are TRBV20-1 and TRBJ2-3, with D possibly being TRBD1 (6 bases). The V gene lost 7 bases and the J gene lost 5 bases, with 7 bases spanning the gap. The CDR3 length is 10 residues. Germline V lookup: CDR1 DFQATT, CDR2 SNEGSKA (reference sequence).

In this sample, this clonotype turned up a few times. The chain employs TRBV6-5 and TRBJ2-2; no clear D gene. V dropped 2 bases and J dropped 7 bases, with 2 bases sitting between them. The CDR3 is 11 residues long. Per germline, CDR1 MNHEY and CDR2 SVGAGI. As DNA, the CDR3 is TGTGCCAGCAGTTACCACGGGGAGCTGTTTTTT. Translation: CASSYHGELFF.